A selection of T cell receptor beta chains follows, all from one sample in a study of cytomegalovirus exposure and HLA in healthy donors. Method: immunoSEQ multiplex PCR; TCRdb's copy keeps in-frame clones and lacks some. The sample holds about 110,000 clones; roughly 82% are singletons and the top ten take less than 3%. Sample: PBMCs. The source of these receptors is a male donor in good health and CMV-seropositive. Each CDR3 is given with its conserved first and last residue. A D gene is named only where the DNA matches it firmly. Not every row has a clone size; where given, it reads once, few, many or a size class.

v_gene	d_gene	abundance	j_gene	len	CDR3aa	CDR3nt
TRBV28	TRBD1	NA	TRBJ2-7	14	CASKTGGASYEQYF	TGTGCCAGCAAGACAGGGGGCGCCTCCTACGAGCAGTACTTC
TRBV5-1	TRBD1	NA	TRBJ2-2	16	CASSSQGAGNTGELFF	TGCGCCAGCAGCTCCCAGGGGGCGGGAAACACCGGGGAGCTGTTTTTT
TRBV4-2	TRBD2	NA	TRBJ2-1	17	CASSQDLPGPGGNEQFF	TGTGCCAGCAGCCAAGATCTACCGGGACCGGGAGGCAATGAGCAGTTCTTC
TRBV6-5	NA	once	TRBJ1-2	14	CASRNPAAFYGYTF	TGTGCCAGCAGGAATCCTGCGGCCTTCTATGGCTACACCTTC
TRBV7-6	TRBD2	NA	TRBJ2-6	16	CASSATSRAGANVLTF	TGTGCCAGCAGCGCGACTAGCCGGGCTGGGGCCAACGTCCTGACTTTC
TRBV5-5	NA	NA	TRBJ1-2	14	CASCPSPQDSGYTF	TGTGCCAGCTGTCCTAGCCCGCAGGACAGTGGCTACACCTTC
TRBV7-8	TRBD1	NA	TRBJ2-7	13	CASSLETGGEQYF	TGTGCCAGCAGCTTAGAGACAGGGGGCGAGCAGTACTTC
TRBV9	TRBD1	NA	TRBJ1-1	16	CASSVVPGGLNTEAFF	TGTGCCAGCAGCGTAGTCCCAGGGGGTCTGAACACTGAAGCTTTCTTT
TRBV6-1	TRBD2	NA	TRBJ2-7	18	CASSEPWFPAGGSYEQYF	TGTGCCAGCAGTGAGCCCTGGTTCCCAGCGGGGGGCTCCTACGAGCAGTACTTC
TRBV4-3	NA	few	TRBJ1-3	16	CASSQGPGSSGNTIYF	TGCGCCAGCAGCCAAGGGCCAGGCAGCTCTGGAAACACCATATATTTT
TRBV6-5	NA	few	TRBJ1-4	14	CASRPGLGSSKLFF	TGTGCCAGCAGACCCGGACTGGGAAGTTCAAAACTGTTTTTT
TRBV15	NA	NA	TRBJ2-5	16	CATSREGGGLQETQYF	TGTGCCACCAGCAGAGAAGGGGGTGGCCTTCAAGAGACCCAGTACTTC
TRBV6-5	TRBD1	few	TRBJ1-1	15	CASSYLPGGRTEAFF	TGTGCCAGCAGTTACCTTCCAGGGGGTCGAACTGAAGCTTTCTTT
TRBV10-3	TRBD1	NA	TRBJ1-5	14	CATGQGIGNQPQHF	TGTGCCACCGGACAGGGCATAGGGAATCAGCCCCAGCATTTT
TRBV7-9	NA	NA	TRBJ1-2	15	CASSLEVTGRYGYTF	TGTGCCAGCAGCTTAGAAGTTACAGGAAGGTATGGCTACACCTTC
TRBV4-1	NA	NA	TRBJ1-3	15	CASSRSIVSGNTIYF	TGCGCCAGCAGCCGCTCTATAGTCTCTGGAAACACCATATATTTT
TRBV5-6	TRBD1	NA	TRBJ2-1	17	CASSSVLDRVALYEQFF	TGTGCCAGCAGCTCCGTACTAGACAGGGTGGCCCTCTATGAGCAGTTCTTC
TRBV18	TRBD1	few	TRBJ2-3	15	CASGAVRGRTDTQYF	TGTGCCAGCGGAGCAGTCAGGGGGCGGACAGATACGCAGTATTTT
TRBV4-1	NA	NA	TRBJ2-7	12	CASSQGASEQYF	TGCGCCAGCAGCCAAGGTGCTAGCGAGCAGTACTTC
TRBV9	NA	few	TRBJ2-7	13	CASSGGGLYEQYF	TGTGCCAGCAGCGGAGGGGGTCTCTACGAGCAGTACTTC
TRBV6-5	NA	NA	TRBJ1-1	15	CASSYSGGRGPEAFF	TGTGCCAGCAGTTACTCGGGGGGGCGAGGGCCTGAAGCTTTCTTT
TRBV15	TRBD2	NA	TRBJ2-3	15	CATSQSSGSNEAQYF	TGTGCCACCAGCCAGTCTAGCGGGTCCAACGAGGCGCAGTATTTT
TRBV7-2	NA	NA	TRBJ2-1	19	CASSAGWTLSPTKYNEQFF	TGTGCCAGCAGCGCGGGCTGGACCCTTTCACCAACAAAATACAATGAGCAGTTCTTC
TRBV7-2	TRBD2	NA	TRBJ2-2	15	CASSRLAGAPGELFF	TGTGCCAGCAGCCGTCTAGCGGGAGCCCCCGGGGAGCTGTTTTTT
TRBV27	TRBD2	NA	TRBJ2-5	15	CASSRTSERRETQYF	TGTGCCAGCAGTCGGACTAGCGAAAGAAGGGAGACCCAGTACTTC
TRBV4-3	TRBD1	NA	TRBJ2-3	17	CASSHAQGAYGSDTQYF	TGCGCCAGCAGCCACGCCCAGGGGGCGTACGGATCAGATACGCAGTATTTT
TRBV6-5	NA	NA	TRBJ2-7	14	CASSYLGRNYEQYF	TGTGCCAGCAGTTACTTGGGGCGGAACTACGAGCAGTACTTC
TRBV6-5	TRBD1	many	TRBJ1-5	13	CASSGTGNQPQHF	TGTGCCAGCAGCGGGACAGGGAATCAGCCCCAGCATTTT
TRBV10-1	NA	few	TRBJ2-7	15	CASSESTESCHEQYF	TGCGCCAGCAGTGAGTCGACTGAGAGTTGCCACGAGCAGTACTTC
TRBV5-1	TRBD1	NA	TRBJ1-2	15	CASSSGTGDTGGYTF	TGCGCCAGCAGCTCTGGGACAGGCGATACGGGGGGCTACACCTTC
TRBV4-1	NA	NA	TRBJ2-1	16	CASSQDPWASRHEQFF	TGCGCCAGCAGCCAAGATCCTTGGGCTAGCCGACATGAGCAGTTCTTC
TRBV5-6	TRBD2	NA	TRBJ2-3	15	CASSGDGGAPDTQYF	TGTGCCAGCAGCGGTGACGGGGGGGCCCCAGATACGCAGTATTTT
TRBV19	TRBD1	once	TRBJ2-7	15	CASSIYLTGSHEQYF	TGTGCCAGTAGTATATACCTGACAGGGTCCCACGAGCAGTACTTC
TRBV6-5	TRBD1	NA	TRBJ1-1	14	CASSRDRVNTEAFF	TGTGCCAGCAGCCGCGACAGGGTGAACACTGAAGCTTTCTTT
TRBV2	TRBD2	few	TRBJ2-1	15	CASSWTSVSPGEQFF	TGTGCCAGCAGTTGGACTAGCGTATCCCCCGGTGAGCAGTTCTTC
TRBV9	NA	NA	TRBJ2-5	16	CASSVVGGPQRETQYF	TGTGCCAGCAGCGTAGTGGGGGGGCCCCAGAGGGAGACCCAGTACTTC
TRBV5-1	TRBD2	NA	TRBJ2-7	15	CASSLTGGPTGEQYF	TGCGCCAGCAGCTTGACGGGGGGACCTACGGGCGAGCAGTACTTC
TRBV7-9	NA	few	TRBJ1-3	16	CASSLQRLSSGNTIYF	TGTGCCAGCAGCTTACAACGACTTAGCTCTGGAAACACCATATATTTT